Listed below are T cell receptor beta chains from one sample, sequenced in a study of T-cell memory formation after mild COVID-19. TCRdb reanalysed the 5' RACE reads using MiXCR and keeps one entry per CDR3 protein. The sample lists 170,000 or so distinct CDR3 sequences; about 28% were seen once. What was sequenced was PBMCs or a T cell subset sorted from them (not recorded which). The origin of the receptors is an adult woman who had mild COVID-19 (a few samples of this study predate the infection). Cell type and time point are not known. Both conserved end residues are trimmed from each CDR3.

TRBJ1-1 | TRBV11-1 | ASSSQYPNTEAF
TRBJ1-5 | TRBV2 | ASRARGTGKPQH
TRBJ2-3 | TRBV15 | ATGSQRDTDTQY
TRBJ1-2 | TRBV6-5 | ASRSIGGYT
TRBJ1-1 | TRBV5-1 | ASSPRTGSLVTEAF
TRBJ1-5 | TRBV18 | ASSPWGGFSNQPQH
TRBJ2-5 | TRBV29-1 | SVGRGEETQY
TRBJ2-7 | TRBV6-6 | ASSEPGGALHEQY
TRBJ1-2 | TRBV3-1 | ASSRADLGYGYT
TRBJ1-2 | TRBV18 | ASSPQPYGYT
TRBJ1-2 | TRBV7-3 | ASSLTWQGSGYT
TRBJ1-1 | TRBV29-1 | SVTARELGAF
TRBJ1-5 | TRBV29-1 | SVRSDPGPQH
TRBJ2-3 | TRBV5-1 | ASSRIPTTAGGQGSTDTQY
TRBJ2-2 | TRBV28 | ASSSPPTWELF
TRBJ2-1 | TRBV29-1 | SEGLAGGGEQF
TRBJ2-7 | TRBV12-3/TRBV12-4 | ASSLTGQGFPYEQY
TRBJ2-1 | TRBV7-8 | ASSLLTSGRVGHEQF
TRBJ1-1 | TRBV7-9 | ASSLEQNTEAF
TRBJ2-4 | TRBV15 | ATSRDTGGDKNIQY
TRBJ2-2 | TRBV7-6 | ASSLAGGSGTRELF
TRBJ2-2 | TRBV2 | ASSEALRVLTGELF
TRBJ1-2 | TRBV20-1 | SARPAPSGGVGYGYT
TRBJ1-5 | TRBV7-8 | ASSLGGRQPQH
TRBJ1-2 | TRBV10-3 | AISEGRGRFHGYT
TRBJ1-2 | TRBV14 | ASSQELNGHPLGNYGYT
TRBJ2-7 | TRBV7-9 | ASSLGGTGASYEQY
TRBJ1-1 | TRBV6-5 | ASSYSRGTEAF
TRBJ2-7 | TRBV20-1 | SARDPGRNYEQY
TRBJ1-1 | TRBV20-1 | SARVKRGPNTEAF
TRBJ2-5 | TRBV6-2/TRBV6-3 | ASSTRVTQY
TRBJ1-1 | TRBV4-2 | ASSLLDGPNTEAF
TRBJ2-7 | TRBV12-3/TRBV12-4 | ASKLTGSSYEQY
TRBJ1-1 | TRBV5-1 | ASSLEAAGNTEAF
TRBJ1-3 | TRBV5-1 | ASSLEGGTGNTIY
TRBJ2-3 | TRBV24-1 | ATSDSRDRGTDTQY
TRBJ2-3 | TRBV7-2 | ASSLNPGGTSTDTQY
TRBJ2-3 | TRBV7-9 | ASSTYDTQY
TRBJ2-3 | TRBV12-3/TRBV12-4 | ASRGHRGPSTDTQY
TRBJ1-2 | TRBV5-6 | ASSWDRGEYGYT
TRBJ2-7 | TRBV2 | ASSEHYEQY
TRBJ2-5 | TRBV5-1 | ASSSRTGAIETQY